One sample yielded the 6 T cell receptor beta chains listed below, sequenced in a study of T cells after yellow fever vaccination. TCRdb re-called the 5' RACE reads with MiXCR, one entry per CDR3 protein. The profile shows 400,000 or so distinct CDR3 sequences, under 14% of them singletons. Sequencing used PBMCs, obtained on the day of the first yellow fever vaccination. Receptors were obtained from a man between 18 and 35 years old who received the YFV17D yellow fever vaccine.

The V and J genes are TRBV18 and TRBJ2-7; TRBD1 might be the D (6 bases). The CDR3 loop spans 15 amino acids. CDR1 KGHSH and CDR2 LQKENI come from the germline V gene. Between the trimmed V and J ends, which lost 5 bases and 5 bases, there was a span of 19 bases. The CDR3, as DNA: TGTGCCAGCTCAGTGGACAGTTTCCTTTCCCACGAGCAGTACTTC. Its protein is CASSVDSFLSHEQYF. Filled out from reference TRBV18 and TRBJ2-7, the complete variable domain reads NAGVMQNPRHLVRRRGQEARLRCSPMKGHSHVYWYRQLPEEGLKFMVYLQKENIIDESGMPKERFSAEFPKEGPSILRIQQVVRGDSAAYFCASSVDSFLSHEQYFGPGTRLTVT.

Ten or more counts support this clonotype. This chain connects TRBV10-3 to TRBJ2-1; 8 nucleotides match TRBD2. This CDR3 comprises 13 residues. Germline CDR1 ENHRY, CDR2 SYGVKD. V lost 8 bases and J lost 9; bases outside the gene matches: 9. CDR3: CAIGIRAGVEQFF. In DNA, the CDR3 is TGTGCCATCGGTATAAGAGCGGGAGTTGAGCAGTTCTTC.

The V and J genes are TRBV29-1 and TRBJ1-1; unclear D gene. Germline V gives CDR1 SQVTM, CDR2 ANQGSEA. The length of the CDR3 is 10 residues. V was clipped by 4 bases and J by 10 bases, with 10 bases between them. CDR3 loop: CSVVSGLAFF. For the CDR3, the DNA is TGCAGCGTTGTATCGGGATTAGCTTTCTTT. The full variable domain, its missing parts supplied by reference TRBV29-1 and TRBJ1-1, is SAVISQKPSRDICQRGTSLTIQCQVDSQVTMMFWYRQQPGQSLTLIATANQGSEATYESGFVIDKFPISRPNLTFSTLTVSNMSPEDSSIYLCSVVSGLAFFGQGTRLTVV.

This clonotype has a handful of counts. The J gene is TRBJ2-1, the V gene TRBV27; D remains ambiguous. V lost 6 bases and J 5 bases, leaving 14 bases between the germline ends. The CDR3 contains 14 residues. CDR1 and CDR2 from the germline V gene are MNHEY and SMNVEV (reference sequence). For the CDR3, the DNA is TGTGCCAGCAGCAGTAGACACATCAACAATGAGCAGTTCTTC. Amino acid sequence: CASSSRHINNEQFF.

V is TRBV5-1 and J is TRBJ2-1, with D maybe TRBD1 (5 bases). Per the germline V gene, CDR1 is SGHRS and CDR2 is YFSETQ. V lost 0 bases, J lost 4 bases, and 11 bases lay in between. This CDR3 has 15 amino acids. As DNA, the CDR3 is TGCGCCAGCAGCTTGGCCAGGGTCGGATACAATGAGCAGTTCTTC. As protein: CASSLARVGYNEQFF.

The V call is TRBV11-2, the J call TRBJ1-1; D remains unclear. CDR1 and CDR2 (germline): SGHAT, FQNNGV. The CDR3 contains 13 residues. V was pared by 0 bases and J by 5 bases, with 7 bases between. The CDR3 protein is CASSLDLDTEAFF. DNA of the CDR3: TGTGCCAGCAGCTTAGATCTCGATACTGAAGCTTTCTTT.